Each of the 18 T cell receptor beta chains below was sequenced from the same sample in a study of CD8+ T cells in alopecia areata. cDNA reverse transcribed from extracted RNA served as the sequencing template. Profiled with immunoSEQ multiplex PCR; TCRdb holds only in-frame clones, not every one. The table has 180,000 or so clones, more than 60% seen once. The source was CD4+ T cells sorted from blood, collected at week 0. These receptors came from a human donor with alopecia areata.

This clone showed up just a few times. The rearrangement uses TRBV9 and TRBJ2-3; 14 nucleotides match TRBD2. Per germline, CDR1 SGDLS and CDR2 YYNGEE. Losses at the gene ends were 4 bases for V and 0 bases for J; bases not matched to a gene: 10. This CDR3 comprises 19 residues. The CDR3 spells CASSPRTSGGMPSTDTQYF. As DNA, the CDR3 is TGTGCCAGCAGCCCTCGGACTAGCGGGGGGATGCCTAGCACAGATACGCAGTATTTT.

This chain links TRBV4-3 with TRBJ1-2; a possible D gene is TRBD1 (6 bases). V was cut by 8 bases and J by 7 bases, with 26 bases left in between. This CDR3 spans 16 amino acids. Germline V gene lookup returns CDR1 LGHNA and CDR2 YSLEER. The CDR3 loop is CASAQEEQGGYGGYTF. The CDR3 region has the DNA TGCGCCAGCGCCCAGGAGGAACAGGGAGGGTATGGTGGCTACACCTTC.

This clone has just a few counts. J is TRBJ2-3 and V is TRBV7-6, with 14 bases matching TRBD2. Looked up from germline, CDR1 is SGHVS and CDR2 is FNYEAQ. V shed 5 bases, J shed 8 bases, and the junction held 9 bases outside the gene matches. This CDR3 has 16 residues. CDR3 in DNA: TGTGCCAGCAGCCCCGAGACTAGCGGGGGGGCCGGTACGCAGTATTTT. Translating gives CASSPETSGGAGTQYF.

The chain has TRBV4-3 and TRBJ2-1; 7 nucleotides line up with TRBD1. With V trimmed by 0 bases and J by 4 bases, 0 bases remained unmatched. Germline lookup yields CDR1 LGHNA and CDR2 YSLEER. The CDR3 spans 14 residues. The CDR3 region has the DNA TGCGCCAGCAGCCAAGAGGACAGGTACAATGAGCAGTTCTTC. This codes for CASSQEDRYNEQFF.

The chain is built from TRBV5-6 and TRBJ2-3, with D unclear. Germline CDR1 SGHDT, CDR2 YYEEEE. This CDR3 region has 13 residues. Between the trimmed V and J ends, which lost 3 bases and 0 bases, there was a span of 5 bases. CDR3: CASSSSSTDTQYF. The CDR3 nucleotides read TGTGCCAGCAGCTCGTCTAGCACAGATACGCAGTATTTT.

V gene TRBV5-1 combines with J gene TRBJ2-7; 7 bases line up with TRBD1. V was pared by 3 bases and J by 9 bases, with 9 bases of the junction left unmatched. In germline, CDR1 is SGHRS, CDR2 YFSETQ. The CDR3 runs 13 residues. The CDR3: CASSSGQDYAQYF. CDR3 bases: TGCGCCAGCAGCTCCGGACAGGATTATGCGCAGTACTTC.

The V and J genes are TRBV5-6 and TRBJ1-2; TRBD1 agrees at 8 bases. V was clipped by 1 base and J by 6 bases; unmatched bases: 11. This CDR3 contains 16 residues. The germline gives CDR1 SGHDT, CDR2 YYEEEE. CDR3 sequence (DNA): TGTGCCAGCAGCTTGATACCAGGGGGCCTCATAGATGGCTACACCTTC. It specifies CASSLIPGGLIDGYTF.

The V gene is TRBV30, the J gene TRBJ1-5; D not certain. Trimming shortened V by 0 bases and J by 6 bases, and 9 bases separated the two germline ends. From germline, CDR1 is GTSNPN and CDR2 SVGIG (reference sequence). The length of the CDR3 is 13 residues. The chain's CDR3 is CAWSVLRSQPQHF. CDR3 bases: TGTGCCTGGAGTGTACTTCGGAGTCAGCCCCAGCATTTT.

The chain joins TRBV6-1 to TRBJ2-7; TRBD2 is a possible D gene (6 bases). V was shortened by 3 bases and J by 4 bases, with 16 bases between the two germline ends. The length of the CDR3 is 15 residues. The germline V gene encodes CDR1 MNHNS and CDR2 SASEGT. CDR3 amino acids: CASSERGLAAYEQYF. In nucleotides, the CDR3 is TGTGCCAGCAGTGAGAGGGGATTAGCGGCTTACGAGCAGTACTTC.

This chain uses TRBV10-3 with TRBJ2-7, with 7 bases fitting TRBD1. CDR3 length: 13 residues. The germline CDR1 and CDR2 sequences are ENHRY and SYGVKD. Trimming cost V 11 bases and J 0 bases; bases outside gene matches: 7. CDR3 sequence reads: CAVGQASSYEQYF. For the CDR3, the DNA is TGTGCCGTCGGACAGGCGAGCTCCTACGAGCAGTACTTC.

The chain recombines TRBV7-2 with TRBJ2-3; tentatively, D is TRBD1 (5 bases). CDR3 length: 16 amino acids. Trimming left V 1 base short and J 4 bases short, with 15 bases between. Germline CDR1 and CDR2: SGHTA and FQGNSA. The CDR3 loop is CASSLGSGIGADTQYF. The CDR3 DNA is TGTGCCAGCAGCTTAGGCTCAGGGATAGGTGCAGATACGCAGTATTTT.

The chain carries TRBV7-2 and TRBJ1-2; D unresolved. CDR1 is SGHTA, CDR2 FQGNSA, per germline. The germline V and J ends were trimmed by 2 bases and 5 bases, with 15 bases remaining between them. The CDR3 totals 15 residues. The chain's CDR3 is CASSLTRAVGYGYTF. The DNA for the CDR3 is TGTGCCAGCAGCTTAACCCGGGCGGTAGGGTATGGCTACACCTTC.

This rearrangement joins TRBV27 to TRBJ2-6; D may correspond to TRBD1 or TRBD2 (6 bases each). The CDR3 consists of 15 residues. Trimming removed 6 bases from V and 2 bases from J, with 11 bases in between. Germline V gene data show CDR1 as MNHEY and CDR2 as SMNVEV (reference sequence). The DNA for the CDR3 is TGTGCCAGCAGGCTAGGGGGGCCTGGGGCCAACGTCCTGACTTTC. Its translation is CASRLGGPGANVLTF.

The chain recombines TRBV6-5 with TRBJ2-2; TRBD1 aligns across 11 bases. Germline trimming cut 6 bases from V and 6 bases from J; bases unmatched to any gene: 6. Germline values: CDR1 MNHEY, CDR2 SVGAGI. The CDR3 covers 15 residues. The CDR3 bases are TGTGCCAGCAGAGGACAGGGGGCGTCGGCCGGGGAGCTGTTTTTT. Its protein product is CASRGQGASAGELFF.

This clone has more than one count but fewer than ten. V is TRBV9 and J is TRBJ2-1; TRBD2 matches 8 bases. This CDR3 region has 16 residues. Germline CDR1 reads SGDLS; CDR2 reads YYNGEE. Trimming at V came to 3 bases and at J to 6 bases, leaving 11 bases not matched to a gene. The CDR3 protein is CASSDGLAVLGNEQFF. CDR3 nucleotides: TGTGCCAGCAGCGACGGACTAGCTGTATTGGGCAATGAGCAGTTCTTC.

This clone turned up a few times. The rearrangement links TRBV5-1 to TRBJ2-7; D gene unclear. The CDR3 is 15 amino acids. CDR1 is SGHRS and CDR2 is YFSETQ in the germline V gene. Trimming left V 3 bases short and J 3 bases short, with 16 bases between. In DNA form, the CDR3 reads TGCGCCAGCAGCTCCTCCGGTGGAGCCATCTACGAGCAGTACTTC. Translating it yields CASSSSGGAIYEQYF.

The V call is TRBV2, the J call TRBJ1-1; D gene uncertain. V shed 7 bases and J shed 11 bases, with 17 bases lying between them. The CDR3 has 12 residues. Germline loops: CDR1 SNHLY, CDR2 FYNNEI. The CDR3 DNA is TGTGCCAGCAACGTGGAGGTCTCAACGGCTTTCTTT. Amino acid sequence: CASNVEVSTAFF.

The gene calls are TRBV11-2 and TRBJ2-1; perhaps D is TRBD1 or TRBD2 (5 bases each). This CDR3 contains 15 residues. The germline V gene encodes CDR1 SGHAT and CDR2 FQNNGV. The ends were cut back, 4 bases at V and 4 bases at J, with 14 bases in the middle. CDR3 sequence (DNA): TGTGCCAGCAGCTGGGGACGGGGACCGTACAATGAGCAGTTCTTC. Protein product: CASSWGRGPYNEQFF. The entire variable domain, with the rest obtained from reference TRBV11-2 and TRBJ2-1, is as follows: EAGVAQSPRYKIIEKRQSVAFWCNPISGHATLYWYQQILGQGPKLLIQFQNNGVVDDSQLPKDRFSAERLKGVDSTLKIQPAKLEDSAVYLCASSWGRGPYNEQFFGPGTRLTVL.